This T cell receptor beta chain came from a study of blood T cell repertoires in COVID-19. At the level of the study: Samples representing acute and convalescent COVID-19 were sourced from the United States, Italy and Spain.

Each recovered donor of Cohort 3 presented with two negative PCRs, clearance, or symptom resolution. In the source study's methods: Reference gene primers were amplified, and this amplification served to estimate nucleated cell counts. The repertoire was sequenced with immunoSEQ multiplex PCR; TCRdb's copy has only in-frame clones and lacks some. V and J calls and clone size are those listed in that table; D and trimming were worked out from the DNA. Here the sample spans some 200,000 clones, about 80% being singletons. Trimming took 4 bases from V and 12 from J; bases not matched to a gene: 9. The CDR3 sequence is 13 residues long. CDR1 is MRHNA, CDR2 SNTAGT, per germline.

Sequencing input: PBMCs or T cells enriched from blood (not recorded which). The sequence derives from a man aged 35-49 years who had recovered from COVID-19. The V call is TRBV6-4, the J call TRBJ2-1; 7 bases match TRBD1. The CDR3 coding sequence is TGTGCCAGCAGTGGCTCAGGGGGTCTAATGCAGTTCTTC. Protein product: CASSGSGGLMQFF.